This T cell receptor (beta chain) is from a study of cytomegalovirus exposure and HLA in healthy donors (dated by TCRdb to about 2017). About the study as a whole: According to an earlier analysis of around 600 of the donors, about 179 million T cells yielded some 110 million unique TCR beta sequences and around 280 Gb of sequence data. An early release that covered about 600 HLA-typed donors contained 300 to 350 gigabases of sequencing data and 65 million to 100 million unique TCR sequences. Of the approximately 400 genotyped donors, about 84% fell in the genetic ancestry cluster associated with self-reported Caucasian donors. The study aimed to test whether signatures of past pathogen exposure could be identified by cataloging public T cell receptors. The study profiled the T cell repertoires of under 850 subjects by immunosequencing and related them to cytomegalovirus serostatus. A separate validation cohort of 100 to 150 different subjects was used in addition to the approximately 610-subject first cohort. High-throughput TCR immunosequencing, statistical association of individual TCRs with disease status, and machine learning were combined to predict cytomegalovirus infection status. To study patterns of TCR occurrence, a later analysis re-analyzed previously published TCR beta repertoires from around 700 donors and added high-resolution HLA genotyping. Rather than drawing on any new phenotypic data, the later analysis identified candidate immune exposures from TCR beta sequences and the way those sequences occurred across donors. To decide whether each TCR beta V gene segment behaved as functional or pseudogenic, an earlier analysis of approximately 600 of the donors relied on high-throughput TCR beta sequencing. Alongside the repertoire data, information on donor age, sex, ethnicity and CMV serostatus was compiled. A later genetic analysis used genome-wide SNP genotypes for about three fifths of the 666 donors, treating that subset as a discovery cohort. All discovery cohort repertoires had been generated using a single sequencing platform. HLA typing included class I and class II loci at four-digit resolution. The number of donors typed differed by locus, with roughly 629-640 for A, B, C, DRB1 and DQB1, about 500 for DQA1, over 600 for DPA1, and 472 for DPB1. Roughly 5 DR-DQ haplotypes were handled as single units for association and clustering, since linkage in the cohort was strong. On average, around 240,000 unique TCR beta nucleotide sequences were sequenced per donor among a few hundred genotyped donors of the cohort, with around 19% of those sequences being non-productive.

Study-wide findings and limitations: While some public TCRs were present in many individuals, most TCR sequences turned up only very rarely across donors. A later analysis found that TCR association rates varied across HLA loci, with DRB1 alleles showing the most associated TCRs and HLA-C alleles the fewest. Compared with the roughly 700-donor mean, donors in an Asian-associated ancestry cluster had fewer N-insertions in productive TCRs, according to a later genetic analysis. Presence/absence analyses assumed roughly uniform sequencing depth across donors, an assumption that may not hold. Immune exposure information for the cohort was limited to CMV serostatus. Because some donors lacked HLA typing at each locus, the association tests relied only on the typed subset. Three of the identified cytomegalovirus-associated TCR beta chains were confirmed in vitro to be specific for cytomegalovirus antigens. The authors suggested that the approach could potentially be extended to other disease states and immunological phenotypes. Because counts were too low, around 17 rarely observed V segments, including chromosome 9 orphons, were left out of the earlier analysis of over 550 of the donors. The study listed 170 or so TCR beta chains as associated with cytomegalovirus. In this cohort, only TCR beta chains were sequenced, and detectable features were limited by the absence of alpha or paired-chain data. When HLA alleles, especially DR and DQ, strongly co-occurred, TCR associations were difficult to assign to individual alleles. Most CMV-associated TCR beta chains appeared to be HLA-restricted in a later analysis, and the HLA associations seemed to be driven largely by CMV exposure. In a later analysis, some 18,000 TCR beta sequences were associated with specific HLA alleles at a false discovery rate of 0.05. In an earlier analysis of approximately 590 of the donors, most TCR beta V segments were observed in productive rearrangements about 87% or about 30% of the time, broadly matching IMGT annotations. Because the 87-base-pair reads could not distinguish some IMGT-functional V segments, including TRBV6-2 and TRBV6-3, those segments were excluded. The sequencing pipeline was judged likely to have produced a cluster of highly shared sequence variants as a technical artifact. Linkage disequilibrium might explain the correlated functional status among segregating V segments, but an unknown experimental factor could not be excluded. A later analysis reported that several top co-occurrence clusters appeared linked to parvovirus B19, influenza, CMV and Epstein-Barr virus. V-gene and J-gene trimming of TCR beta chains was associated with a missense DCLRE1C variant in a later genetic analysis, and the association was replicated in an independent cohort. A further reported finding was that TCR beta sequences accurately predicted the HLA-A and HLA-B alleles for most subjects in the first cohort. Compared with equally common non-associated chains, HLA-associated TCR beta chains in a later analysis were more clonally expanded and had lower generation probabilities. The classifier was reported to diagnose cytomegalovirus status with high specificity and sensitivity in both the original and validation cohorts.

The cohort was made up of 500 to 800 healthy bone marrow donors. At the time of sampling, every cohort member was nominally healthy, though immune exposures that went unrecorded were likely present. The donor was CMV seronegative and was included in the group of 352 seronegative cohort members. A peripheral blood sample was provided by each donor, and peripheral blood mononuclear cells were used for TCR beta sequencing. The Qiagen DNeasy Blood Extraction Kit was used to extract genomic DNA from the blood cell samples. Library method: the immunoSEQ multiplex PCR assay. For the multiplex PCR, a mixture combining 60 forward primers for TCR Vbeta segments and 13 reverse primers for TCR Jbeta segments was used. The CDR3 region of rearranged TCR beta genes was amplified from genomic DNA by a multiplex PCR assay. The Illumina HiSeq System was used to sequence the amplified TCR beta libraries as 87-base-pair reads. The authors' pipeline ran thus. A later analysis tallied approximately 87 million unique TCR beta chains across the 660 or so repertoires, and about 10 million of those chains were shared by two or more donors. To remove PCR and sequencing errors, raw reads were error-corrected and collapsed into unique sequences using a nearest-neighbor algorithm that merged closely related sequences. To assign V, D and J gene segments, CDR3 sequences were aligned to IMGT reference sequences. For a sequence to be retained, a match of at least six nucleotides was required to both a V gene segment and a J gene segment. A rearrangement was called productive if the CDR3 had no stop codons and remained in frame with V and J, and every other rearrangement was called non-productive. Following IMGT convention, CDR3 was defined as the stretch from the second conserved V-encoded cysteine to the conserved J-encoded phenylalanine. Sequences without an unambiguous match to a single V gene segment were excluded from the earlier analysis of 450 to 750 of the donors. An earlier analysis of some 500 of the donors classified V segments as functional when productive rearrangements were above 56.7% and as segregating when the standard deviation between donors was above 5%. To diagnose cytomegalovirus status from the catalog of TCR beta chain sequences, a statistical classification framework was built. In a later analysis, V and J genes were assigned by comparing TCR nucleotide sequences against IMGT/GENE-DB human TR gene sequences. A later analysis assigned CDR3 sequences and most-parsimonious VDJ recombination scenarios with the TCRdist pipeline. In a later analysis, each TCR beta chain was defined by its CDR3 amino acid sequence together with its V-gene family, and reads without a unique V-gene family were excluded. To address suspected cross-contamination and a sequencing artifact, a later analysis removed over 500 highly shared, low-generation-probability nucleotide sequences. For each public chain, a later analysis derived a clonal expansion index from normalized ranks of inferred template counts within each repertoire. Generation probabilities in a later analysis came from a VDJ recombination model fitted to out-of-frame rearrangements, and those results were checked against IGoR. In a later analysis, hypergeometric tests were used to score TCR-TCR, TCR-HLA and TCR-CMV co-occurrence, with a repertoire-size bias correction applied to TCR pairs. To estimate false discovery rates, a later analysis permuted the HLA or CMV assignments 20 times. A later analysis grouped co-occurring TCRs with DBSCAN, adding TCRdist sequence similarity when clustering within HLA-allele-positive subsets. Co-occurrence clustering excluded repertoires with fewer than 30,000 or more than 120,000 public chains, plus five with anomalous nucleotide sharing. The immuneACCESS repertoire file appears here via TCRdb, limited to in-frame rearrangements. These files lack a portion of the clones; in checked studies, under half of the deficit traces to unresolved V genes, and the cause of the others is not known. The V and J calls and clone size come from that table; D and trimming were worked out from the DNA. This sample comprises some 170,000 clones, roughly 80% of them detected only once. The top ten clonotypes cover approximately 2.9% of the sample.

On this clone itself: What this receptor recognizes is not known. No base quality information exists; no much larger clone differs at one position.

Ends trimmed: V by 1 base, J by 2 bases; bases unmatched to a gene: 10. From cysteine to phenylalanine, the CDR3 is 20 amino acids long. The entry retains the CDR3 DNA only, 60 bases that are in frame from base 1. Per the germline V gene, LGHNA is the CDR1 and YSLEER is the CDR2. The source is a female donor in good health and CMV-seronegative. The V gene is TRBV4-3 and the J gene is TRBJ2-3; 15 bases in the junction line up with TRBD2. The sequenced sample consisted of PBMCs. The CDR3 region reads CASSQVSGLAGGINTDTQYF. The DNA sequence follows: TGCGCCAGCAGCCAAGTCTCCGGACTAGCGGGAGGGATAAACACAGATACGCAGTATTTT.